The source of this T cell receptor (beta chain) is a study of blood T cell repertoires in COVID-19. About the study: Both acute and convalescent COVID-19 samples were obtained from the United States, Italy and Spain.

Here immunoSEQ multiplex PCR was the method, and the copy in TCRdb shows in-frame clones only, minus some. Among about 120,000 clones listed, about nine tenths were seen once. V lost 6 bases and J 0 bases, leaving 8 bases between the germline ends. The CDR3 spans 13 residues. Germline-derived CDR1 and CDR2 are MNHEY and SVGAGI. The gene calls are TRBV6-5 and TRBJ2-5; D is uncertain. The specimen sequenced was peripheral blood. This receptor was taken from a human donor with active COVID-19. The donor label of this sample is uncertain. CDR3 nucleotides: TGTGCCAGCAGGTTGTACTACCAAGAGACCCAGTACTTC. Amino acid sequence: CASRLYYQETQYF.